Below are 4 T cell receptor beta chains sequenced from a single sample in a study of T cells in Graves' hyperthyroidism and ophthalmopathy. RNA transcripts served as the template for amplifying TCR beta CDR3 regions. In the first-round RT-PCR of the TCR CDR3, the HTBI primer set was used. Each CDR3 protein gets one entry after TCRdb re-called the multiplex PCR reads with MiXCR. The data hold about 400,000 distinct CDR3 sequences, with around 15% observed a single time. Sequences were obtained from blood. These receptors were taken from a woman aged 25 to 39 with Graves' ophthalmopathy.

This clonotype was found many times. This sequence joins TRBV2 and TRBJ2-1; 8 bases fit TRBD1. V shed 4 bases, J shed 3 bases, and the junction held 8 bases outside the gene matches. CDR1 is SNHLY and CDR2 is FYNNEI in the germline V gene. The CDR3 contains 16 residues. In DNA form, the CDR3 reads TGTGCCAGCAGTGGCCATACAGGGGGTGGCTACAATGAGCAGTTCTTC. It is translated as CASSGHTGGGYNEQFF.

This clonotype appeared many times. The chain couples TRBV28 to TRBJ2-6; no firm D call. V was trimmed by 3 bases and J by 4 bases, leaving 10 bases between them. Germline V gives CDR1 MDHEN, CDR2 SYDVKM. CDR3 length: 15 amino acids. In DNA form, the CDR3 reads TGTGCCAGCAGTTTCCGGTCGCGGGGGGCCAACGTCCTGACTTTC. Amino acid sequence: CASSFRSRGANVLTF. Combining the CDR3 with reference TRBV28 and TRBJ2-6 gives the whole variable domain DVKVTQSSRYLVKRTGEKVFLECVQDMDHENMFWYRQDPGLGLRLIYFSYDVKMKEKGDIPEGYSVSREKKERFSLILESASTNQTSMYLCASSFRSRGANVLTFGAGSRLTVL.

In its sample, this clonotype was seen many times. This sequence joins TRBV12-3 or TRBV12-4 and TRBJ1-2; D is perhaps TRBD1 (5 bases). V lost 3 bases and J lost 7, with 12 bases in between. CDR3 length equals 13 residues. Here the CDR3 DNA reads TGTGCCAGCAGTTTCGGGGCCGCTGGTGGCTACACCTTC. Amino acid sequence: CASSFGAAGGYTF.

The J gene is TRBJ2-6, the V gene TRBV12-5; D could derive from TRBD1 or TRBD2 (5 bases each). Trimming removed 6 bases from V and 1 base from J, with 10 bases in between. Germline CDR1 reads LGHNT; CDR2 reads FRNRAP. The CDR3 is 15 amino acids. CDR3 loop: CASGNGGSGANVLTF. The CDR3 DNA is TGTGCTAGTGGAAATGGGGGATCTGGGGCCAACGTCCTGACTTTC.